Below, 7 T cell receptor beta chains from the same sample are listed, as sequenced in a study of control samples from healthy donors and cancer patients. Measured with immunoSEQ multiplex PCR; TCRdb has only the in-frame clones, and not every one. The sample has 60,000 to 80,000 clones; about 90% are singletons. The sequenced sample consisted of blood. The receptors derive from a woman aged 45 to 65 in good health.

The chain combines TRBV4-1 with TRBJ2-1, with D unresolved. The CDR3 runs to 16 residues. Germline CDR1 and CDR2: MGHRA and YSYEKL. The ends were cut back, 0 bases at V and 1 base at J, with 10 bases in the middle. CDR3 DNA sequence: TGCGCCAGCAGCCAAGAAGCAGGCCCTTCCTACAATGAGCAGTTCTTC. This codes for CASSQEAGPSYNEQFF.

The chain recombines TRBV28 with TRBJ2-1; D is perhaps TRBD1 or TRBD2 (6 bases each). CDR1 MDHEN and CDR2 SYDVKM come from the germline V gene. The CDR3 loop spans 22 amino acids. Trimming removed 2 bases from V and 3 bases from J, with 32 bases in between. CDR3 bases: TGTGCCAGCAGTTTAAGTTTTAGTTGGGGGCAGCGGGCCGCCTCAAACTACAATGAGCAGTTCTTC. Its protein product is CASSLSFSWGQRAASNYNEQFF. The complete variable domain, with remaining parts taken from reference TRBV28 and TRBJ2-1, reads DVKVTQSSRYLVKRTGEKVFLECVQDMDHENMFWYRQDPGLGLRLIYFSYDVKMKEKGDIPEGYSVSREKKERFSLILESASTNQTSMYLCASSLSFSWGQRAASNYNEQFFGPGTRLTVL.

CDR3 region: CASCRGRTDTQYF. In nucleotides, the CDR3 is TGTGCCAGCTGTCGGGGGAGAACAGATACGCAGTATTTT. The chain employs TRBV12-3 or TRBV12-4 and TRBJ2-3; possible D gene TRBD2, 6 bases. V was clipped by 8 bases and J by 3 bases, with 12 bases between them. The CDR3 loop spans 13 amino acids.

V gene TRBV5-6 combines with J gene TRBJ2-3, with D unclear. Germline V gene data show CDR1 as SGHDT and CDR2 as YYEEEE. V lost 0 bases, J lost 0 bases, and 8 bases lay in between. The CDR3 spans 15 residues. This CDR3 is CASSLGPRSTDTQYF. CDR3 coding DNA: TGTGCCAGCAGCTTGGGTCCCAGAAGCACAGATACGCAGTATTTT.

This chain links TRBV6-5 with TRBJ2-5; D uncertain. CDR1 and CDR2 (germline): MNHEY, SVGAGI. The CDR3 sequence is 11 residues long. V was shortened by 6 bases and J by 5 bases, with 7 bases between the two germline ends. The CDR3 DNA follows: TGTGCCAGCAGAAACTTGGAGACCCAGTACTTC. Its protein is CASRNLETQYF.

This rearrangement joins TRBV28 to TRBJ2-1, with TRBD2 matching over 12 bases. V dropped 2 bases and J dropped 7; count of bases not matched to a gene: 9. The CDR3 contains 17 residues. Germline V CDR1 and CDR2: MDHEN, SYDVKM. In DNA form, the CDR3 reads TGTGCCAGCAGTTTAGTCAGACTAGCGGGAGTTCGGAATGAGCAGTTCTTC. This sequence encodes CASSLVRLAGVRNEQFF.

V gene TRBV3-1 (or the pseudogene TRBV3-2) combines with J gene TRBJ2-7, with D perhaps matching TRBD1 or TRBD2 (5 bases each). Germline V gene lookup returns CDR1 LGHDT and CDR2 YNNKEL (reference sequence). V gave up 1 base and J gave up 2 bases, with 12 bases separating them. The CDR3 length is 15 residues. DNA for the CDR3: TGTGCCAGCAGCCAAGGACCAATGGGGGCCTACGAGCAGTACTTC. As protein: CASSQGPMGAYEQYF.